This TCR beta chain comes out of a study of cytomegalovirus exposure and HLA in healthy donors. Turning to the study itself: Out of 398 genotyped donors, about 76% belonged to the Caucasian-associated ancestry cluster. Findings of the study overall: Reports credit the classifier with highly specific, highly sensitive diagnosis of cytomegalovirus status. A missense DCLRE1C variant was associated with V- and J-gene trimming of TCR beta chains in a later analysis, and an independent cohort replicated the association. It was assumed in the presence/absence analyses that sequencing depth was roughly uniform across donors.

The CDR3 covers 12 residues. V dropped 7 bases and J dropped 4 bases, with 10 bases sitting between them. Germline V gene data show CDR1 as MDHEN and CDR2 as SYDVKM. A note on this clone: Its antigen remains unidentified.

The PCR made use of 60 Vbeta and 13 Jbeta primers. Clones were read by immunoSEQ multiplex PCR, and TCRdb kept only the in-frame ones, dropping some. The data show about 31,000 clones, with about 70% seen just once and about 9.5% held by the top ten. The J gene is TRBJ1-1, the V gene TRBV28, with D unresolved. The material sequenced was PBMCs. The sequence derives from a man aged 40-50 years in good health and CMV-seropositive. The CDR3 region is CASTRVGTEAFF. For the CDR3, the DNA is TGTGCCAGCACCCGGGTGGGCACTGAAGCTTTCTTT.